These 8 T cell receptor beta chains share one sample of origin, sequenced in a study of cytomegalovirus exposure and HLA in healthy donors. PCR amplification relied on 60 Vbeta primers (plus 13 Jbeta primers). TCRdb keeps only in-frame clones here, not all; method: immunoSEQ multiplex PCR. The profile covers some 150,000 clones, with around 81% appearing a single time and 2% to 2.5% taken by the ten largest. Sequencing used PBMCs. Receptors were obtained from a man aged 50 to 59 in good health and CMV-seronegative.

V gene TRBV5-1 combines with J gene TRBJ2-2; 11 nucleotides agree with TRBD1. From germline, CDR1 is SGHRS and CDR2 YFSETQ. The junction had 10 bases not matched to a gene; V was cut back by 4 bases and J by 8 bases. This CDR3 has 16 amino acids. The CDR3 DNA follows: TGCGCCAGCAGCCCCGGACAGGGGGCCATAGGTGGGGAGCTGTTTTTT. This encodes CASSPGQGAIGGELFF.

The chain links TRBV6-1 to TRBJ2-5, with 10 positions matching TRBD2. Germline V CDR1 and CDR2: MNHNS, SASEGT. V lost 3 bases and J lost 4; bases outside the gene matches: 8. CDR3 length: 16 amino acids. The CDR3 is CASSDIIAGGRETQYF. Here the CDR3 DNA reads TGTGCCAGCAGTGACATAATAGCGGGAGGTCGAGAGACCCAGTACTTC.

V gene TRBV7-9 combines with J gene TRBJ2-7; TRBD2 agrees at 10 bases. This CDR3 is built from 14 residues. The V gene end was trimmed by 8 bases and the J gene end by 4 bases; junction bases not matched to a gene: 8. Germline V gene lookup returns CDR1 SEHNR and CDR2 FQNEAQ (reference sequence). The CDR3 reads CASSSSGSVYEQYF. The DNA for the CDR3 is TGTGCCAGCTCCTCTAGCGGGAGCGTGTACGAGCAGTACTTC.

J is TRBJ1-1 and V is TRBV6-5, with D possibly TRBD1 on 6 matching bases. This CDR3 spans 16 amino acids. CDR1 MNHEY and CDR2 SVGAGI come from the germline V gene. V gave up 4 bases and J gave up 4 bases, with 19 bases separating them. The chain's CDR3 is CASSSRRYTGITEAFF. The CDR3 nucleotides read TGTGCCAGCAGTTCCCGCCGCTACACAGGGATCACTGAAGCTTTCTTT.

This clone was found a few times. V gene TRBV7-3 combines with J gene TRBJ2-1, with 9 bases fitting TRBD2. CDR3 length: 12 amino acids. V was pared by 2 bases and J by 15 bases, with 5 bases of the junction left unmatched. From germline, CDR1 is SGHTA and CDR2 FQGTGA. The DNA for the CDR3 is TGTGCCAGCAGCTTAGGGCGGGAGGGCCTGTTCTTC. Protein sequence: CASSLGREGLFF.

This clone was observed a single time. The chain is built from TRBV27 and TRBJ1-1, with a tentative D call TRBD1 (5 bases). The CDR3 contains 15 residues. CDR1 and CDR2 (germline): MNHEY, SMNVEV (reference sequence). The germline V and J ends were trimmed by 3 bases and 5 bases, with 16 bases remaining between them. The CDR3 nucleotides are TGTGCCAGCAGTTTGAAGCAGGGCTTTAGAACTGAAGCTTTCTTT. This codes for CASSLKQGFRTEAFF.

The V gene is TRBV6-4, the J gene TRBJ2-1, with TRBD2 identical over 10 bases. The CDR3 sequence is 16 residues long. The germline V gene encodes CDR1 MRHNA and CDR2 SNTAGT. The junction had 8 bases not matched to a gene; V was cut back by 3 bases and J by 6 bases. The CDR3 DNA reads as TGTGCCAGCAGTGAGGGCCTAGCGGGAGAGAGCAATGAGCAGTTCTTC. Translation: CASSEGLAGESNEQFF.

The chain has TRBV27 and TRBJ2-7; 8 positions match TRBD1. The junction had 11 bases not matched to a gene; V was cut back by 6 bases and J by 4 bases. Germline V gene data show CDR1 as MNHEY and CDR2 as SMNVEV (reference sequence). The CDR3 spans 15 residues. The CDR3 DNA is TGTGCCAGCAGCCGAGGACAGGGACCCTTTTACGAGCAGTACTTC. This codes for CASSRGQGPFYEQYF.